This T cell receptor (beta chain) was obtained from a study of blood T cell repertoires in COVID-19. Study-level background: Specimens from acute and convalescent COVID-19 originated in the United States, Italy and Spain.

Germline V gives CDR1 KGHSH, CDR2 LQKENI. V lost 1 base, J lost 0 bases, and 10 bases lay in between. This CDR3 region has 16 residues. Participants spanned ages about 18 to 95 years and resided in over 20 US areas. The recovered donors of Cohort 3 showed two negative PCRs, clearance, or symptom resolution. Method: immunoSEQ multiplex PCR; TCRdb's copy keeps in-frame clones and lacks some. The sample shows 200,000 to 250,000 clones, roughly 91% of them seen only once. This chain connects TRBV18 to TRBJ1-3, with D perhaps TRBD1 (6 bases). The specimen was PBMCs or T cells enriched from blood (not recorded which). The clonotype originates from a woman in her twenties or thirties who had recovered from COVID-19. The CDR3 is CASSPRQANSGNTIYF. CDR3 DNA sequence: TGTGCCAGCTCACCACGACAGGCGAACTCTGGAAACACCATATATTTT. Full variable domain (outside the CDR3, taken from reference TRBV18 and TRBJ1-3): NAGVMQNPRHLVRRRGQEARLRCSPMKGHSHVYWYRQLPEEGLKFMVYLQKENIIDESGMPKERFSAEFPKEGPSILRIQQVVRGDSAAYFCASSPRQANSGNTIYFGEGSWLTVV.